This T cell receptor (beta chain) stems from a study of CD8+ T cells in alopecia areata (dated by TCRdb to between 2017 and 2018). At the level of the whole study: Treated patients were enrolled in an open-label pilot trial of oral tofacitinib at 5 to 10 mg twice daily for moderate-to-severe alopecia areata. To study T cell clonal expansion in alopecia areata, the researchers applied high-throughput TCRbeta sequencing to both the C3H/HeJ mouse model and human patients. Patients received tofacitinib for 6 to 18 months and were then followed off drug for 6 months to check for delayed response and recurrence. In treated patients, disease severity was measured using the SALT score, which gives the percentage of scalp surface area affected. Scalp tissue and sorted CD4+ and CD8+ peripheral blood T cells from patchy and totalis/universalis alopecia areata patients and from healthy controls were covered by human TCRbeta sequencing. Tofacitinib-treated patients had biopsies at baseline and at 4 and 24 weeks of treatment, with a later scalp biopsy in several patients. TCRbeta CDR3 regions were amplified by immunoSEQ multiplex PCR with 35 Vbeta forward and 13 Jbeta reverse primers. RNA came from the PAXgene miRNA kit for fixed scalp, the miRNeasy kit for PBMCs, and the RNeasy kit for mouse skin. Scalp clonality was compared across normal scalp (n=4), patchy alopecia areata scalp (n=8), and alopecia totalis/universalis scalp (n=8). General findings and caveats noted by the study authors: Tofacitinib significantly decreased scalp clonality and the number of expanded CD8+ clones among the top 100 scalp clones. The treated cohort was small, with a single nonresponder, so links between baseline CD8+ expansion and response need larger studies. Scalp TCR repertoire analysis is complicated because resident alphabeta T cells in normal human skin are also sequenced, whereas mouse skin is dominated by gammadelta T cells. During tofacitinib treatment, many expanded lesional clones remained in scalp and blood, and this persistence may partly explain relapse after treatment is stopped. Compared with normal scalp, lesional scalp, particularly in alopecia totalis/universalis, had higher clonality and more expanded CD8+ clones, which suggests antigenic drive. Compared with mice, TCR sequences shared between patients were less clear, possibly partly because of HLA diversity across the patient population.

The CDR3 starts with the cysteine, ends with the phenylalanine, and has 14 residues. Only CDR3 DNA is held: 42 bases, read in frame from base 1. V is pruned by 6 bases and J by 4 bases, leaving 8 bases of the junction without a gene match. CDR1 SQVTM and CDR2 ANQGSEA were looked up in the germline V gene. The sample's time point label, decoded: around 4 weeks on oral tofacitinib. The label giving this sample's treatment or condition can be read as: oral pan-JAK inhibitor, 5-10 mg twice daily. Lesional scalp punch biopsies and peripheral blood were collected from alopecia areata patients. After PBMCs were isolated by density centrifugation and stained for CD3, CD4 and CD8, a FACSAria was used to sort CD4+ and CD8+ T cells. The receptor library was made with the immunoSEQ multiplex PCR assay. For TCR sequencing, RNA was extracted from every sample and reverse transcribed into cDNA to serve as template. SuperScript III was used to make first-strand cDNA, primed with a 2:1 mix of oligo-dT and random hexamers. A synthetic immune receptor repertoire was used to assess amplification bias, and residual bias was removed computationally. Turning to the authors' computational methods: Raw reads were preprocessed to remove errors, and CDR3 was defined according to IMGT conventions as the region from the conserved cysteine to phenylalanine. Clonality was computed by normalizing Shannon entropy by log2 of the number of productive unique TCRs and subtracting the result from 1. Whether each scalp clone was CD4 or CD8 was inferred by checking scalp TCRbeta sequences against the CD4 and CD8 repertoires from sorted blood. TCRdb stores this immuneACCESS table with in-frame sequences only. Part of the clones is absent; in the studies checked, under half of the shortfall reflects unresolved V genes, and no reason is known for the rest. V and J calls and clone size follow that table, whereas D and trimming were derived from the DNA. The sample yields more than 110,000 clones; roughly four fifths were counted once. Of the sample, approximately 25% falls within the top ten clones.

This clone was recorded once. Its antigen specificity is not known. No quality values exist for individual bases; no much larger clone is one base distant. The specimen was CD8+ T cells sorted from blood, collected at week 4, from a patient treated with tofacitinib. This sequence uses TRBV29-1 and TRBJ2-5, with 10 middle bases fitting TRBD1. The clonotype was recovered from a human donor with alopecia areata. The sequence in DNA is TGCAGCGTGGGGGACAGGGGCCCCGGAGAGACCCAGTACTTC. Translated, this gives CSVGDRGPGETQYF.